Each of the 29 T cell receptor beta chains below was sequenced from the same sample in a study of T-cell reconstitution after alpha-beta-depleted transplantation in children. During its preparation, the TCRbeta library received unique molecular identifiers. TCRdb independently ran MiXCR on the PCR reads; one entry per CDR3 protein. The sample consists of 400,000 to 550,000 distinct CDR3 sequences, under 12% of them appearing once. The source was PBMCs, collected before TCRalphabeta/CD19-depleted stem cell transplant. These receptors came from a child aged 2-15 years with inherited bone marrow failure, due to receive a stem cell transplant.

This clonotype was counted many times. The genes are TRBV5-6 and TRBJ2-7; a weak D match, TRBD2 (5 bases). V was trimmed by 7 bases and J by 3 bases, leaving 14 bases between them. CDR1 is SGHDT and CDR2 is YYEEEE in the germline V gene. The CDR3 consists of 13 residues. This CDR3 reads CASSLQRLYEQYF. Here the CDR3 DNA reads TGTGCCAGCTCCCTACAGCGGCTCTACGAGCAGTACTTC.

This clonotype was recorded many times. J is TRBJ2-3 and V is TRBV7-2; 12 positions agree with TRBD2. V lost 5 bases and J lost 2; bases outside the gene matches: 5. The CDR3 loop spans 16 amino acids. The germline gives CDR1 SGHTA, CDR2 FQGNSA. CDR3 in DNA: TGTGCCAGCAGCCACGGACTAGCGGGACCCACAGATACGCAGTATTTT. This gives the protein CASSHGLAGPTDTQYF.

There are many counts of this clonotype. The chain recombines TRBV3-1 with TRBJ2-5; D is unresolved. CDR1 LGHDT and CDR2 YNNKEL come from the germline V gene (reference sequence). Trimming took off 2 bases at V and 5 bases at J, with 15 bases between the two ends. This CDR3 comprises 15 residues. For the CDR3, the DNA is TGTGCCAGCAGCCAAAAGCAGGTCCTGGGGGAGACCCAGTACTTC. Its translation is CASSQKQVLGETQYF.

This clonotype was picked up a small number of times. The CDR3 nucleotides are TGTGCCAGCACCGACATCCTAACCGACAGGGTAACCTACGAGCAGTACTTC. Residues: CASTDILTDRVTYEQYF. The rearrangement joins TRBV28 to TRBJ2-7, with 7 bases identical to TRBD1. Germline CDR1 MDHEN, CDR2 SYDVKM. The J segment lost 2 bases and the V segment lost 7 bases, leaving 17 bases of the junction unmatched. The CDR3 is 17 amino acids.

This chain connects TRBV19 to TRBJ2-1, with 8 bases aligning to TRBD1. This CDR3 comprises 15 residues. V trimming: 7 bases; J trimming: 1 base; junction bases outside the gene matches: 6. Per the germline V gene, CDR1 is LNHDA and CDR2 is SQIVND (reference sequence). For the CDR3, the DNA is TGTGCCAGTACTAACAGGGGGAGATCCTACAATGAGCAGTTCTTC. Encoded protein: CASTNRGRSYNEQFF.

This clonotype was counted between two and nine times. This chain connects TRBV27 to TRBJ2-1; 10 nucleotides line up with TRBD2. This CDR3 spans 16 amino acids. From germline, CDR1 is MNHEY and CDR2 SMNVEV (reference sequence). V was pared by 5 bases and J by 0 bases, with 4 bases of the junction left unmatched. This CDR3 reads CASSPVAGGSYNEQFF. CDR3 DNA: TGTGCCAGCAGTCCCGTAGCGGGGGGCTCCTACAATGAGCAGTTCTTC.

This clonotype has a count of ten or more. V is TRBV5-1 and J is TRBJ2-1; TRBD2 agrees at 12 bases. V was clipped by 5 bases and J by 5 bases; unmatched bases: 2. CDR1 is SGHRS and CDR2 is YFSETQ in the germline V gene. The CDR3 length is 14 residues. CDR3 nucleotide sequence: TGCGCCAGCAGGACTAGCGGGAGCAACAATGAGCAGTTCTTC. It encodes CASRTSGSNNEQFF.

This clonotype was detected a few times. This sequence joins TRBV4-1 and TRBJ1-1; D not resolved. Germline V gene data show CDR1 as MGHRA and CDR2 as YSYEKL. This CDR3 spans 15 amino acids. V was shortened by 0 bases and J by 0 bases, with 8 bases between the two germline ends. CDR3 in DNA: TGCGCCAGCAGCCAAGAGGACGGAATGAACACTGAAGCTTTCTTT. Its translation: CASSQEDGMNTEAFF.

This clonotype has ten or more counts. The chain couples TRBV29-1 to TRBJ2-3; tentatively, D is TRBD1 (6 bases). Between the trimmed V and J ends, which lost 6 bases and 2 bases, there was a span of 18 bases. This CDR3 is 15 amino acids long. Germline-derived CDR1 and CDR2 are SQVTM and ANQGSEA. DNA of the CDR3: TGCAGCGTAGAGAGTACAGGGTCATCCACAGATACGCAGTATTTT. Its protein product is CSVESTGSSTDTQYF.

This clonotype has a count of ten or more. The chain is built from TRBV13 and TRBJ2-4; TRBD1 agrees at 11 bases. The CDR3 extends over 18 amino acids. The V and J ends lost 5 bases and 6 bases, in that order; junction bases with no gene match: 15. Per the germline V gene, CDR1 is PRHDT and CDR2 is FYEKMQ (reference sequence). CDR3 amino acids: CASSQGFTGTGGTNIQYF. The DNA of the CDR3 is TGTGCCAGCAGCCAGGGTTTTACCGGGACAGGGGGTACAAACATTCAGTACTTC.

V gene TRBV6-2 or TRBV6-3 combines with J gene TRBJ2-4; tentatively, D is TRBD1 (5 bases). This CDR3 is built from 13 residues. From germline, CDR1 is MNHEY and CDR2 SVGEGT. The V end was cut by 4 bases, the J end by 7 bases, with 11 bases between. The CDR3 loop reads CASSFGRVNIQYF. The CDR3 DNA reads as TGTGCCAGCAGTTTTGGCAGGGTGAACATTCAGTACTTC.

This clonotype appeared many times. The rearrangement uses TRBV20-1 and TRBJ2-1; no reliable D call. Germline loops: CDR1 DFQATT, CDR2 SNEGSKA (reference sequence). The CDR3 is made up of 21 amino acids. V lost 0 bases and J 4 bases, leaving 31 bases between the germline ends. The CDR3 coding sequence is TGCAGTGCTAGAGATCCCGTGCACACCGACTCCTTACTGGGCCTTTACAATGAGCAGTTCTTC. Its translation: CSARDPVHTDSLLGLYNEQFF.

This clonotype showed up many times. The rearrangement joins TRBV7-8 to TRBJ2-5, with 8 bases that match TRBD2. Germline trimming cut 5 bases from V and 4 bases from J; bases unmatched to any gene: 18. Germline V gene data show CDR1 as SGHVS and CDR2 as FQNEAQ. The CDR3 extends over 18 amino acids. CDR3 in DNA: TGTGCCAGCAGCCCACACAACCCCACGGGGGGGGTAGTAGAGACCCAGTACTTC. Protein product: CASSPHNPTGGVVETQYF. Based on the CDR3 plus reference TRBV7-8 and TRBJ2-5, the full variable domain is GAGVSQSPRYKVAKRGQDVALRCDPISGHVSLFWYQQALGQGPEFLTYFQNEAQLDKSGLPSDRFFAERPEGSVSTLKIQRTQQEDSAVYLCASSPHNPTGGVVETQYFGPGTRLLVL.

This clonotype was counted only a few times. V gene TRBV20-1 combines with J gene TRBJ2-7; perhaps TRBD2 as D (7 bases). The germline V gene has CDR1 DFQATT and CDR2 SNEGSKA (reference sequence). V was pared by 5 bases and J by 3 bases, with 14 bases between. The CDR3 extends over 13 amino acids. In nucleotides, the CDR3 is TGCAGTGCTGGTTGGGGAGGGGGCTACGAGCAGTACTTC. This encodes CSAGWGGGYEQYF.

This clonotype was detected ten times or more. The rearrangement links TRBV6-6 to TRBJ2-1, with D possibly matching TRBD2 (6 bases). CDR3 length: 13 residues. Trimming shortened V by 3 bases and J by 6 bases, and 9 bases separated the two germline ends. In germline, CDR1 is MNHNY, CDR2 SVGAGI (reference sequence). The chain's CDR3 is CASSYYGSNEQFF. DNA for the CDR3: TGTGCCAGCAGTTATTACGGGAGCAATGAGCAGTTCTTC.

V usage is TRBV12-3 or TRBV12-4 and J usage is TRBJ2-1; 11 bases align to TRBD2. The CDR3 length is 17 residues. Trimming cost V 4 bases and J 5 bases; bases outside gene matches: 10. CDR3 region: CASSSAPGLAENNEQFF. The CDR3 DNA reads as TGTGCCAGCAGTTCGGCACCGGGACTAGCGGAAAACAATGAGCAGTTCTTC.

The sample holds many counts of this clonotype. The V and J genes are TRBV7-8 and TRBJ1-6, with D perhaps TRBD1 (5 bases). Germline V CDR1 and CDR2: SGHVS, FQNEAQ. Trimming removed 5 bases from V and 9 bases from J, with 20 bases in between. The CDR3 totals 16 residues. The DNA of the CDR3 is TGTGCCAGCAGCCCTATTGCGGGACGAGCGACTTCACCCCTCCACTTT. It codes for CASSPIAGRATSPLHF.

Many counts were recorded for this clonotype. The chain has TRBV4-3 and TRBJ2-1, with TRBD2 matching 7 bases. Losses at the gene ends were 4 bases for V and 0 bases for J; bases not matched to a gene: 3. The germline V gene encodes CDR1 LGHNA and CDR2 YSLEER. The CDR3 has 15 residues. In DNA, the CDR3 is TGCGCCAGCAGCCCTAGCGGCCTCTCCTACAATGAGCAGTTCTTC. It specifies CASSPSGLSYNEQFF.

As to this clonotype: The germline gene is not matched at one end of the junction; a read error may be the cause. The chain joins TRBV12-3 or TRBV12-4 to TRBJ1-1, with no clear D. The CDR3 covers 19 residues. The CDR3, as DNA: TGTACCAGCAGTTTAATCCTCGGTTCACGGGAGGCTATGAACACTGAAGCTTTCTTT. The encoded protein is CTSSLILGSREAMNTEAFF.

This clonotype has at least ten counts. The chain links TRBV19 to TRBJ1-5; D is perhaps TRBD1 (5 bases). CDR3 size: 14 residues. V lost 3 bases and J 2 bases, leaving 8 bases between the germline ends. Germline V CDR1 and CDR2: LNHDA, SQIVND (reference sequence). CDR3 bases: TGTGCCAGTAGTATCCGGGACCGCAATCAGCCCCAGCATTTT. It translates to CASSIRDRNQPQHF.

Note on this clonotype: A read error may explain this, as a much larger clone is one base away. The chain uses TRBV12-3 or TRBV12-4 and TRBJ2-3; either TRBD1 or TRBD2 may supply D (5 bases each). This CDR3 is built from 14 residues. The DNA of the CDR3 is TGTGCCTGCAGTCCCGCTGGGGGAACAGATACGCAGTATTTT. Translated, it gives CACSPAGGTDTQYF.

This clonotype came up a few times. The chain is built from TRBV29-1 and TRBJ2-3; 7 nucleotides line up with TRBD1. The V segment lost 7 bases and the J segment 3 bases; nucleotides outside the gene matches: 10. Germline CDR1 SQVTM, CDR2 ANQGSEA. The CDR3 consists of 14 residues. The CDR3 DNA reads TGCAGCGCCGGTGGTGGACAGGCGACAGATACGCAGTATTTT. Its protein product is CSAGGGQATDTQYF.

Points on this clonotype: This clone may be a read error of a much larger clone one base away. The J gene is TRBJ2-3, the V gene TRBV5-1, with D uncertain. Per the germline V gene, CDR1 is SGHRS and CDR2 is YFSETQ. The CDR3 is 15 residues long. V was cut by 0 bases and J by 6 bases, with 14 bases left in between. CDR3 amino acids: CASSLEGWCKDTQYF. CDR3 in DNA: TGCGCCAGCAGCTTGGAGGGATGGTGTAAGGATACGCAGTATTTT.

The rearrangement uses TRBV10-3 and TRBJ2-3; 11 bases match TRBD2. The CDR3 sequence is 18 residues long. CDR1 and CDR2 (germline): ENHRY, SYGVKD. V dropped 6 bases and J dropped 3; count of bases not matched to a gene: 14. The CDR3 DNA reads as TGTGCCATCAGCTTGGGTCCCCCGGCTAGCGGGAGGACAGATACGCAGTATTTT. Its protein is CAISLGPPASGRTDTQYF.

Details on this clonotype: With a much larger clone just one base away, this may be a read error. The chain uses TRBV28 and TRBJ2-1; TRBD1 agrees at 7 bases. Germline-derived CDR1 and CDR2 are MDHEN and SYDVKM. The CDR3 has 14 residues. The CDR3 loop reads CASSSTGSFNEQFF. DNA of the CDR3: TGTGCCAGCAGTTCGACAGGGTCCTTCAATGAGCAGTTCTTC.

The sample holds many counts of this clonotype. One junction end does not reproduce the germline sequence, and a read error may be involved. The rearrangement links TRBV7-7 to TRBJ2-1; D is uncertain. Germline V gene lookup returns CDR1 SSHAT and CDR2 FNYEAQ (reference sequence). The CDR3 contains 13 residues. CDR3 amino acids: CASSPLAYNEQFF. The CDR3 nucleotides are TGTGCTAGCAGCCCGCTTGCCTACAATGAGCAGTTCTTC.

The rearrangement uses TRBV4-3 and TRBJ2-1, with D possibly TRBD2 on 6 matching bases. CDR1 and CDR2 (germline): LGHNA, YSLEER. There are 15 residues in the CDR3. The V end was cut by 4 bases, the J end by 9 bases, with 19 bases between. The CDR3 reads CASSLHPEVSGEQFF. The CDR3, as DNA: TGCGCCAGCAGCCTTCACCCGGAGGTTAGCGGTGAGCAGTTCTTC.

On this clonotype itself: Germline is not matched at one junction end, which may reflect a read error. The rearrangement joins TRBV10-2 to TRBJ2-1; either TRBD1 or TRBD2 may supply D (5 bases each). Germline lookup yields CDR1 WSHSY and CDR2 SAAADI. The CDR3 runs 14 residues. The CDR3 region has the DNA TGCGCCAGCAGTGAGCGGGGCTCCTACGATGAGCAGTTCTTC. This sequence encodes CASSERGSYDEQFF.

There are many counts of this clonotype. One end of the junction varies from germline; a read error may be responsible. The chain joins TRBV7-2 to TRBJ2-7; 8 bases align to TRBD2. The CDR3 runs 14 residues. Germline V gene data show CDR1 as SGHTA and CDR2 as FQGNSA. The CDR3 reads CGSSCYGTSYEQYF. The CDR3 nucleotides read TGTGGCAGCAGCTGTTACGGGACTAGTTACGAGCAGTACTTC.